This entry is about one T cell receptor beta chain. V shed 1 base and J shed 6 bases, with 11 bases lying between them. Germline CDR1 reads SGHDT; CDR2 reads YYEEEE. CDR3 length: 15 residues. TCRdb keeps only in-frame clones here, not all; method: immunoSEQ multiplex PCR. The sample has about 320,000 clones; under 90% are singletons. This sample's treatment: approximately 18 received Ad26.COV2.S at low or high dose, single or two shots; about 5 received placebo; per-sample allocation not given. The samples date from day 63 after the first vaccine or placebo injection. The data originate from a study of Ad26.COV2.S vaccination and SARS-CoV-2 variants.

The clonotype comes from a person between 18 and 60 years old who received the Ad26.COV2.S COVID-19 vaccine or a placebo. The rearrangement links TRBV5-6 to TRBJ1-6; D call uncertain. Sequenced material: peripheral blood, taken in a trial of Ad26.COV2.S vaccine versus placebo. CDR3 protein: CASSLFHGLNSPLHF. CDR3 sequence (DNA): TGTGCCAGCAGCTTGTTTCACGGACTTAATTCACCCCTCCACTTT.